Shown below are 8 T cell receptor beta chains from a single sample sequenced in a study of PD-1 blockade in classical Hodgkin lymphoma. Regarding time point: newly diagnosed, previously untreated cHL patient sample. By magnetic negative selection, CD8+ T cells were isolated from the thawed PBMCs. The repertoire was sequenced with immunoSEQ multiplex PCR; TCRdb's copy has only in-frame clones and lacks some. Among 10,000 or so clones listed, 86% were seen once. Sequences were obtained from CD8+ T cells from blood. All receptors come from a human donor with classical Hodgkin lymphoma.

The rearrangement joins TRBV7-9 to TRBJ2-7; D tentatively reads TRBD1 or TRBD2 (6 bases each). CDR1 and CDR2 from the germline V gene are SEHNR and FQNEAQ (reference sequence). The CDR3 covers 14 residues. The V and J ends lost 4 bases and 1 base respectively, with 11 bases between them. CDR3 sequence (DNA): TGTGCCAGCAGCTCGCGGGACACATCCTACGAGCAGTACTTC. Translated: CASSSRDTSYEQYF.

A single count supports this clone. The chain is built from TRBV4-2 and TRBJ2-2; D is unresolved. The CDR3 is 15 amino acids. V was trimmed by 0 bases and J by 5 bases, leaving 10 bases between them. Germline V gene sequence: CDR1 LGHNA, CDR2 YNFKEQ. The CDR3 is CASSQESGGTGELFF. The CDR3 region has the DNA TGTGCCAGCAGCCAAGAGTCGGGTGGGACCGGGGAGCTGTTTTTT.

The chain uses TRBV4-3 and TRBJ2-6; no reliable D call. Germline loops: CDR1 LGHNA, CDR2 YSLEER. This CDR3 has 16 residues. V lost 0 bases and J lost 2, with 8 bases in between. The CDR3 DNA follows: TGCGCCAGCAGCCAAGACCCCCGCCCTGGGGCCAACGTCCTGACTTTC. Translation: CASSQDPRPGANVLTF.

The rearrangement joins TRBV7-6 to TRBJ2-7; 8 bases align to TRBD1. J was trimmed by 2 bases and V by 5 bases; bases with no gene match: 8. There are 15 residues in the CDR3. Germline lookup yields CDR1 SGHVS and CDR2 FNYEAQ. CDR3 amino acids: CASSPRQGPTYEQYF. CDR3 bases: TGTGCCAGCAGCCCGCGACAGGGGCCAACCTACGAGCAGTACTTC.

This clone was detected a few times. V gene TRBV7-9 combines with J gene TRBJ1-2; no firm D call. The germline V gene encodes CDR1 SEHNR and CDR2 FQNEAQ (reference sequence). The CDR3 covers 15 residues. Trimming pared 3 bases from V and 0 bases from J, leaving 11 bases between. CDR3 coding DNA: TGTGCCAGCAGCTTCATCCCAGGCCCTAACTATGGCTACACCTTC. It translates to CASSFIPGPNYGYTF. Full variable domain (missing parts from reference TRBV7-9 and TRBJ1-2): DTGVSQNPRHKITKRGQNVTFRCDPISEHNRLYWYRQTLGQGPEFLTYFQNEAQLEKSRLLSDRFSAERPKGSFSTLEIQRTEQGDSAMYLCASSFIPGPNYGYTFGSGTRLTVV.

This rearrangement joins TRBV18 to TRBJ1-2; 9 bases line up with TRBD1. Germline V CDR1 and CDR2: KGHSH, LQKENI. Trimming cost V 7 bases and J 3 bases; bases outside gene matches: 9. This CDR3 comprises 15 residues. CDR3 DNA: TGTGCCAGCTGGGGAACAGGGGGCGGTTACTATGGCTACACCTTC. Translated: CASWGTGGGYYGYTF.

The rearrangement links TRBV4-1 to TRBJ2-7; 14 bases map to TRBD2. Germline trimming cut 0 bases from V and 4 bases from J; bases unmatched to any gene: 5. The length of the CDR3 is 17 residues. Germline CDR1 MGHRA, CDR2 YSYEKL. In DNA form, the CDR3 reads TGCGCCAGCAGCCAAGATCGGACTAGCGGGGGGACATACGAGCAGTACTTC. It yields the protein CASSQDRTSGGTYEQYF.

This clone was seen a handful of times. V gene TRBV9 combines with J gene TRBJ2-1, with TRBD2 matching 14 bases. The germline V gene has CDR1 SGDLS and CDR2 YYNGEE. The CDR3 has 15 amino acids. The ends lost 4 bases at V and 8 bases at J; junction bases unmatched: 5. The CDR3 DNA follows: TGTGCCAGCAGCAAGACTAGCGGGGGGGTTTATGAGCAGTTCTTC. Protein: CASSKTSGGVYEQFF.